Listed here are 25 T cell receptor beta chains from one sample, sequenced in a study of T cells in Graves' hyperthyroidism and ophthalmopathy. RNA transcripts yielded amplified TCR beta CDR3 regions. HTBI primers drove first-round RT-PCR of the TCR CDR3. TCRdb processed the multiplex PCR reads anew with MiXCR; each CDR3 protein has one entry. The sample has around 280,000 distinct CDR3 sequences, about 14% seen once; the top ten hold approximately 8.6%. Source material: blood. Receptor source: a woman aged 25 to 45 with Graves' hyperthyroidism that later progressed to Graves' ophthalmopathy.

This clonotype was counted at least ten times. The genes are TRBV7-3 and TRBJ2-1; no definite D call. CDR1 SGHTA and CDR2 FQGTGA come from the germline V gene. The germline V and J ends were trimmed by 5 bases and 4 bases, with 9 bases remaining between them. The CDR3 is made up of 13 amino acids. CDR3 loop: CASSVDTYNEQFF. Here the CDR3 DNA reads TGTGCCAGCAGCGTTGACACGTACAATGAGCAGTTCTTC.

The rearrangement uses TRBV29-1 and TRBJ2-3; D call uncertain. This CDR3 is built from 13 residues. Germline V lookup: CDR1 SQVTM, CDR2 ANQGSEA. The ends were cut back, 6 bases at V and 2 bases at J, with 12 bases in the middle. CDR3 in amino acids: CSVQQLPTDTQYF. CDR3 nucleotide sequence: TGCAGCGTCCAACAACTTCCCACAGATACGCAGTATTTT.

This clonotype showed up just a few times. The CDR3 DNA is TGTGCCTGGGGACGTAGCGGAACCTACGAGCAGTACTTC. The encoded protein is CAWGRSGTYEQYF. The rearrangement joins TRBV30 to TRBJ2-7, with D possibly TRBD2 on 6 matching bases. The germline CDR1 and CDR2 sequences are GTSNPN and SVGIG (reference sequence). There are 13 residues in the CDR3. V was clipped by 5 bases and J by 2 bases, with 13 bases between them.

Comment on this clonotype: A much larger clone is a single base away; this may be a read error. V and J are TRBV4-2 and TRBJ2-7, with 7 bases matching TRBD1. The better agreement between TRBJ2-1 and the DNA end casts doubt on the J call. This CDR3 is 16 amino acids long. Germline V CDR1 and CDR2: LGHNA, YNFKEQ. The CDR3: CASSQGWTGGTYEQFF. In nucleotides, the CDR3 is TGTGCCAGCAGCCAGGGATGGACAGGAGGCACCTACGAGCAGTTCTTC.

This clonotype was counted ten times or more. This rearrangement joins TRBV7-8 to TRBJ1-2, with a tentative D call TRBD1 (5 bases). CDR3 length equals 14 residues. Trimming pared 5 bases from V and 5 bases from J, leaving 15 bases between. Germline V gene data show CDR1 as SGHVS and CDR2 as FQNEAQ. The CDR3 reads CASSLNRDGYGYTF. Written as DNA, the CDR3 is TGTGCCAGCAGCCTGAACCGGGACGGATATGGCTACACCTTC.

This clonotype was seen more than once but under ten times. V and J are TRBV5-4 and TRBJ1-1; D is unclear. Germline V gene lookup returns CDR1 SGHNT and CDR2 YYREEE (reference sequence). The V end was cut by 5 bases, the J end by 1 base, with 12 bases between. The CDR3 contains 14 residues. The CDR3 protein is CASSTTEPNTEAFF. Here the CDR3 DNA reads TGTGCCAGCAGTACGACGGAACCGAACACTGAAGCTTTCTTT.

V gene TRBV27 combines with J gene TRBJ2-7; 9 bases match TRBD1. The junction had 4 bases not matched to a gene; V was cut back by 3 bases and J by 4 bases. The germline V gene encodes CDR1 MNHEY and CDR2 SMNVEV (reference sequence). This CDR3 is 14 amino acids long. The CDR3 DNA follows: TGTGCCAGCAGTTTCAGACAGGGGGGGTACGAGCAGTACTTC. Protein sequence: CASSFRQGGYEQYF.

This clonotype was seen ten or more times. The chain employs TRBV9 and TRBJ1-1; the match to TRBD1 covers 9 bases. The CDR3 length is 12 residues. From germline, CDR1 is SGDLS and CDR2 YYNGEE. V lost 4 bases, J lost 12 bases, and 7 bases stayed unmatched. The CDR3 region has the DNA TGTGCCAGCAGCCCCGACAGGGGGGAACCTTTCTTT. Encoded protein: CASSPDRGEPFF.

The J gene is TRBJ2-4, the V gene TRBV19; 8 bases are shared with TRBD2. The V segment lost 5 bases and the J segment 3 bases; nucleotides outside the gene matches: 9. This CDR3 spans 16 amino acids. Germline loops: CDR1 LNHDA, CDR2 SQIVND (reference sequence). The CDR3 DNA is TGTGCCAGTAGTCCGCCAGCGGGAGTGGGCAAAAACATTCAGTACTTC. It encodes CASSPPAGVGKNIQYF.

Points on this clonotype: The junction departs from germline at one end; a sequencing error may be responsible. The V call is TRBV7-6, the J call TRBJ2-1; 7 bases align to TRBD2. CDR3 length: 12 amino acids. The germline CDR1 and CDR2 sequences are SGHVS and FNYEAQ. The CDR3 DNA follows: TGTGCCAGCAGCTCGGGAGGTAATGAGCATTTCTTC. Translated, it gives CASSSGGNEHFF.

The J gene is TRBJ2-1, the V gene TRBV5-4; 8 positions agree with TRBD2. The CDR3 length is 14 residues. Germline V CDR1 and CDR2: SGHNT, YYREEE (reference sequence). The ends lost 2 bases at V and 8 bases at J; junction bases unmatched: 6. In DNA, the CDR3 is TGTGCCAGCAGCTTTGGACTAGCCATCGATGAGCAGTTCTTC. Protein sequence: CASSFGLAIDEQFF.

V and J are TRBV6-2 or TRBV6-3 and TRBJ2-4; D perhaps matches TRBD2 (6 bases). The CDR3 is made up of 15 amino acids. CDR1 is MNHEY, CDR2 SVGEGT, per germline. Between the trimmed V and J ends, which lost 2 bases and 5 bases, there was a span of 13 bases. The CDR3: CASSYTASEQNIQYF. The CDR3 DNA reads TGTGCCAGCAGTTACACGGCTAGCGAGCAAAACATTCAGTACTTC.

This clonotype was found a few times. The genes are TRBV7-2 and TRBJ1-6; 7 bases match TRBD1. The CDR3 consists of 15 residues. Trimming at V came to 4 bases and at J to 10 bases, leaving 10 bases not matched to a gene. CDR1 and CDR2 from the germline V gene are SGHTA and FQGNSA. CDR3 residues: CASSSPRTGASPLHF. In DNA, the CDR3 is TGTGCCAGCAGCTCCCCCCGGACAGGAGCCTCACCCCTCCACTTT.

This clonotype occurred a few times. The rearrangement joins TRBV4-2 to TRBJ2-7; weak D call: TRBD2 (5 bases). This CDR3 region has 14 residues. Germline CDR1 and CDR2: LGHNA and YNFKEQ. Trimming pared 1 base from V and 1 base from J, leaving 8 bases between. This CDR3 reads CASSQAWESYEQYF. CDR3 coding DNA: TGTGCCAGCAGCCAAGCATGGGAGTCCTACGAGCAGTACTTC.

This sequence joins TRBV7-2 and TRBJ2-7, with 12 nucleotides matching TRBD2. The CDR3 totals 16 residues. The J segment lost 4 bases and the V segment lost 0 bases, leaving 4 bases of the junction unmatched. The V gene's germline CDR1 is SGHTA and CDR2 FQGNSA. The CDR3 here is CASSLALAGGTYEQYF. As DNA, the CDR3 is TGTGCCAGCAGCTTAGCGCTAGCGGGAGGGACATACGAGCAGTACTTC.

This clonotype was counted a few times. This chain connects TRBV20-1 to TRBJ2-3, with 11 bases identical to TRBD1. The J segment lost 6 bases and the V segment lost 3 bases, leaving 8 bases of the junction unmatched. This CDR3 contains 15 residues. CDR1 is DFQATT, CDR2 SNEGSKA, per germline (reference sequence). The CDR3 loop reads CSASFGQGAKDTQYF. In DNA form, the CDR3 reads TGCAGTGCTAGTTTTGGACAGGGGGCAAAGGATACGCAGTATTTT.

Many counts were recorded for this clonotype. The CDR3 sequence: CASSLGRTGEDEQYF. CDR3 sequence (DNA): TGTGCCAGCAGCTTGGGGAGGACAGGGGAGGACGAGCAGTACTTC. V usage is TRBV5-5 and J usage is TRBJ2-7; 9 bases are a match to TRBD1. The germline V gene has CDR1 SGHKS and CDR2 YYEKEE (reference sequence). The CDR3 length is 15 residues. Trimming took 0 bases from V and 5 from J; bases not matched to a gene: 6. The entire variable domain, with the rest obtained from reference TRBV5-5 and TRBJ2-7, is as follows: DAGVTQSPTHLIKTRGQQVTLRCSPISGHKSVSWYQQVLGQGPQFIFQYYEKEERGRGNFPDRFSARQFPNYSSELNVNALLLGDSALYLCASSLGRTGEDEQYFGPGTRLTVT.

The chain combines TRBV9 with TRBJ2-2, with D perhaps TRBD2 (6 bases). CDR1 is SGDLS and CDR2 is YYNGEE in the germline V gene. Trimming shortened V by 1 base and J by 2 bases, and 9 bases separated the two germline ends. There are 15 residues in the CDR3. The CDR3 coding sequence is TGTGCCAGCAGCGTAACTAGCCATAACACCGGGGAGCTGTTTTTT. Protein product: CASSVTSHNTGELFF.

The chain recombines TRBV4-3 with TRBJ1-6; 8 nucleotides agree with TRBD1. Looked up from germline, CDR1 is LGHNA and CDR2 is YSLEER. The CDR3 is made up of 17 amino acids. J lost 4 bases, V lost 0 bases, and 5 bases had no gene match. CDR3 in amino acids: CASSQDWQGAYNSPLHF. CDR3 DNA sequence: TGCGCCAGCAGCCAAGACTGGCAGGGGGCGTATAATTCACCCCTCCACTTT.

This clonotype was observed at least ten times. This chain uses TRBV20-1 with TRBJ2-1, with 11 bases aligning to TRBD1. The V segment lost 6 bases and the J segment 5 bases; nucleotides outside the gene matches: 9. The CDR3 loop spans 15 amino acids. The germline V gene encodes CDR1 DFQATT and CDR2 SNEGSKA (reference sequence). The CDR3 region is CSARRTGGFHNEQFF. CDR3 nucleotide sequence: TGCAGTGCCCGGAGGACAGGGGGCTTCCACAATGAGCAGTTCTTC.

Only a few counts were recorded for this clonotype. A much larger clone lies one base from this, so it may be a read error. J is TRBJ1-5 and V is TRBV24-1; 9 bases map to TRBD1. The V gene end was trimmed by 5 bases and the J gene end by 3 bases; junction bases not matched to a gene: 7. Germline V gene lookup returns CDR1 KGHDR and CDR2 SFDVKD. This CDR3 region has 16 residues. For the CDR3, the DNA is TGTGCCACCAGTGGTTCCGGGACAGGGAACAATCAGCCCCAGCATTTT. Translated, it gives CATSGSGTGNNQPQHF.

This clonotype has a handful of counts. The CDR3: CASSLTSSPVTEQFF. CDR3 nucleotide sequence: TGTGCCAGCAGCTTAACGTCTAGCCCAGTCACTGAGCAGTTCTTC. This chain uses TRBV7-3 with TRBJ2-1; D is possibly TRBD2 (5 bases). Germline V gene sequence: CDR1 SGHTA, CDR2 FQGTGA. Between the trimmed V and J ends, which lost 0 bases and 9 bases, there was a span of 15 bases. CDR3 length: 15 residues.

The V and J genes are TRBV7-6 and TRBJ2-2, with unresolved D. Germline CDR1 is SGHVS and CDR2 is FNYEAQ. This CDR3 is built from 11 residues. V lost 3 bases and J 7 bases, leaving 3 bases between the germline ends. Written as DNA, the CDR3 is TGTGCCAGCAGCTTCCACGGGGAGCTGTTTTTT. It is translated as CASSFHGELFF.

The chain recombines TRBV7-2 with TRBJ1-3, with D uncertain. The CDR3 is made up of 16 amino acids. Trimming cost V 5 bases and J 0 bases, with 14 bases left between them. In germline, CDR1 is SGHTA, CDR2 FQGNSA. The CDR3 coding sequence is TGTGCCAGCAGCCTCGGACGAGCCCGCTCTGGAAACACCATATATTTT. Its protein is CASSLGRARSGNTIYF.

The chain uses TRBV7-6 and TRBJ1-3; D might be TRBD1 (5 bases). Per germline, CDR1 SGHVS and CDR2 FNYEAQ. The CDR3 runs 15 residues. Trimming removed 2 bases at V and 2 bases at J, with 10 bases between. The CDR3 coding sequence is TGTGCCAGCAGCTTATACTTAGGGGCTGGAAACACCATATATTTT. It is translated as CASSLYLGAGNTIYF.